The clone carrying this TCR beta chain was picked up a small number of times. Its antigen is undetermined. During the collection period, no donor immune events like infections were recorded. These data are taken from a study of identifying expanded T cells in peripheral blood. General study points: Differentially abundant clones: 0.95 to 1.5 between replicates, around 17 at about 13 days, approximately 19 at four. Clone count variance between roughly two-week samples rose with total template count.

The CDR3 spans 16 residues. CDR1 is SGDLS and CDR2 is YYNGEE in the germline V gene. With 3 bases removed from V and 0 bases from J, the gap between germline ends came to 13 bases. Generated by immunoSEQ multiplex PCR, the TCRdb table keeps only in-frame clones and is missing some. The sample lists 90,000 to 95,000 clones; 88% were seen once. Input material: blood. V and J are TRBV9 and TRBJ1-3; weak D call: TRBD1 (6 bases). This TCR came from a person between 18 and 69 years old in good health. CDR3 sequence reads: CASSAVGQSSGNTIYF. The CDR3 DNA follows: TGTGCCAGCAGCGCGGTGGGACAAAGCTCTGGAAACACCATATATTTT.